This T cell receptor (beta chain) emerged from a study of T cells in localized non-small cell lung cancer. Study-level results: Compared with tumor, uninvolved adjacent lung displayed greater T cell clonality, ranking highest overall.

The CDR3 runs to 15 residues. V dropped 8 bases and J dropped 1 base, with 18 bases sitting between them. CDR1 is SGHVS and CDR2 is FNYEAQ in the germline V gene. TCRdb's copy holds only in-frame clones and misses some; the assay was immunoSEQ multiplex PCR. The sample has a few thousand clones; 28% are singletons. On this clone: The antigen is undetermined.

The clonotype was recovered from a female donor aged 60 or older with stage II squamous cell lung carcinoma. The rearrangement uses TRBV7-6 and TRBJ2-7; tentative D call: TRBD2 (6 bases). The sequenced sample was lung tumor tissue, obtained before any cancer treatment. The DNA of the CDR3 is TGTGCCAGCGGGGGGACCTCAGGGATTTCCTACGAGCAGTACTTC. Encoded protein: CASGGTSGISYEQYF.